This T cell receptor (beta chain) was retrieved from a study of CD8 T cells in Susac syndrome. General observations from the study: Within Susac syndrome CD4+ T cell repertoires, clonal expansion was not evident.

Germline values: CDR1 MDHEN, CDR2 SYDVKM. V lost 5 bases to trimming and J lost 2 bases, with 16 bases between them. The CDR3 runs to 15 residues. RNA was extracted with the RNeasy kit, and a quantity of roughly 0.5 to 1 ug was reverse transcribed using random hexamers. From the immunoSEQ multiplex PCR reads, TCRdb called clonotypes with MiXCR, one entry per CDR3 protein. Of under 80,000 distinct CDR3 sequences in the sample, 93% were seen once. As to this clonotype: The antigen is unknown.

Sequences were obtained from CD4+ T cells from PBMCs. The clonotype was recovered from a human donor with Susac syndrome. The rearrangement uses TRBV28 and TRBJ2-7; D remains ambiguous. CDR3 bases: TGTGCCAGCAGTCCCGGTGGTAAGGCCGCCTACGAGCAGTACTTC. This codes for CASSPGGKAAYEQYF.